These T cell receptor beta chains were read from a single sample in a study of preoperative IRX-2 immunotherapy in early breast cancer. Profiled with immunoSEQ multiplex PCR; TCRdb holds only in-frame clones, not every one. The profile shows some 99,000 clones, roughly 89% of them singletons. The sequenced sample was tumor tissue, obtained after IRX-2 immunotherapy. The receptors were sampled from a human donor with breast cancer. The CDR3 runs from the conserved cysteine through the conserved F or W. A D gene is named only where the DNA matches it firmly. The size of a clone is reported for some rows only, either as once, few or many, or as a class for expanded clones.

j_gene | v_gene | d_gene | abundance | CDR3nt | CDR3aa
TRBJ1-1 | TRBV6-8 | TRBD1 | . | TGTGCCAGCAGTTGGGACAGGGGGTTTACTGAAGCTTTCTTT | CASSWDRGFTEAFF
TRBJ2-1 | TRBV6-8 | TRBD2 | . | TGTGCCAGCACCCAACAGCGGGAAACTCGGAATGAGCAGTTCTTC | CASTQQRETRNEQFF
TRBJ1-3 | TRBV11-3 | . | . | TGTGCCAGCAGCTTAAACCCCCAGGGATCTCGTAACACCATATATTTT | CASSLNPQGSRNTIYF
TRBJ1-2 | TRBV6-8 | . | . | TGTGCCAGCAGTGGCGGGACCGACCATTCTAACTATGGCTACACCTTC | CASSGGTDHSNYGYTF
TRBJ2-7 | TRBV5-3 | TRBD1 | . | TGTGCCAGAAGCTTGGTATGGGGGACAGGGGACTACGAGCAGTACTTC | CARSLVWGTGDYEQYF
TRBJ1-1 | TRBV28 | . | . | TGTGCCAGCAGCGCCGCCAGGGGGAACACTGAAGCTTTCTTT | CASSAARGNTEAFF
TRBJ1-5 | TRBV7-4 | . | . | TGTGCCAGCAGCTTGAGGGGTTCAGGCAATCAGCCCCAGCATTTT | CASSLRGSGNQPQHF
TRBJ2-5 | TRBV1 | . | once | TGCGCCAGCAGCCAAGGGACTAGCCTTATTTATGAGACCCAGTACTTC | CASSQGTSLIYETQYF
TRBJ1-1 | TRBV19 | . | . | TGTGCCAGTAGTACCTACGGCAGGGCCACTGAAGCTTTCTTT | CASSTYGRATEAFF
TRBJ1-5 | TRBV30 | . | . | TGTGCCTGGAGTGTAGCGGGGGGGCCCCAGCATTTT | CAWSVAGGPQHF
TRBJ2-2 | TRBV29-1 | . | . | TGCAGCGTTGAAAAGGGGACCGGGGAGCTGTTTTTT | CSVEKGTGELFF
TRBJ1-2 | TRBV14 | . | . | TGTGCCAGCAGCCAAAGTCCGGCCTTCTATGGCTACACCTTC | CASSQSPAFYGYTF
TRBJ2-5 | TRBV29-1 | . | few | TGCAGTGCGGGACAACAGGGAGAGACCCAGTACTTC | CSAGQQGETQYF
TRBJ1-5 | TRBV6-8 | . | . | TGTGCCAGCAGTTGGGGGATAGGTCAGCCCCAGCATTTT | CASSWGIGQPQHF
TRBJ2-1 | TRBV15 | . | . | TGTGCCACCAGCAGCAGGGCCTGGAGCTCCTACAATGAGCAGTTCTTC | CATSSRAWSSYNEQFF
TRBJ2-3 | TRBV5-1 | TRBD1 | . | TGCGCCAGCAGCTTGGTGGGGACAGGGCAGGGAACAGATACGCAGTATTTT | CASSLVGTGQGTDTQYF
TRBJ1-6 | TRBV7-2 | . | . | TGTGCCAGCAGCTTAGTTTGGGGTTCACCCCTCCACTTT | CASSLVWGSPLHF
TRBJ2-2 | TRBV6-8 | . | . | TGTGCCAGCAAGGGGAAAGGCACCGGGGAGCTGTTTTTT | CASKGKGTGELFF
TRBJ2-1 | TRBV5-1 | . | . | TGCGCCAGCAGCGCACCCGTTAGCTCCTACAATGAGCAGTTCTTC | CASSAPVSSYNEQFF
TRBJ1-4 | TRBV19 | . | . | TGTGCCAGTACTCGTAGACAGGCAACTAATGAAAAACTGTTTTTT | CASTRRQATNEKLFF
TRBJ1-5 | TRBV12-5 | . | . | TGTGCTAGTGGTTTGGTAGGAGGTCCGGGATTATACAATCAGCCCCAGCATTTT | CASGLVGGPGLYNQPQHF
TRBJ2-7 | TRBV9 | . | . | TGTGCCAGCAGTGTCCTTGGGATGCAGGGCTCCTACGAGCAGTACTTC | CASSVLGMQGSYEQYF
TRBJ2-7 | TRBV11-3 | . | . | TGTGCCAGCAGCCATGAATACCGGGGCCCGCCAGGGCAGTACTTC | CASSHEYRGPPGQYF
TRBJ1-4 | TRBV28 | . | . | TGTGCCAGCGCAGGGAGGAATGAAAAACTGTTTTTT | CASAGRNEKLFF
TRBJ1-4 | TRBV28 | . | . | TGTGCCAGCAGCCCTCCAGCGGCGGTGGGGGAAAAACTGTTTTTT | CASSPPAAVGEKLFF
TRBJ2-3 | TRBV30 | . | . | TGTGCCTGGAATCCCGGGGAAATCACAGATACGCAGTATTTT | CAWNPGEITDTQYF
TRBJ2-6 | TRBV28 | . | once | TGTGCCAGCAGTTGTCGGGGAACGGCTGGGGCCAACGTCCTGACTTTC | CASSCRGTAGANVLTF
TRBJ2-3 | TRBV10-2 | . | once | TGCGCCACCCGGGGGACCGCGGATACGCAGTATTTT | CATRGTADTQYF
TRBJ1-4 | TRBV10-3 | TRBD1 | . | TGTGCCAGTAATCCGGACAGGGTGGGAAAACTGTTTTTT | CASNPDRVGKLFF
TRBJ2-1 | TRBV11-3 | . | . | TGTGCCAGCAGCCTCACCGGGGACGCGTCGTACAATGAGCAGTTCTTC | CASSLTGDASYNEQFF
TRBJ2-1 | TRBV11-3 | . | . | TGTGCCAGCAGCTTAAGAACAGAGGGCCGCGATGAGCAGTTCTTC | CASSLRTEGRDEQFF
TRBJ2-3 | TRBV5-1 | . | . | TGCGCCAGCAGCCGCGGGCAAAGCACAGATACGCAGTATTTT | CASSRGQSTDTQYF
TRBJ2-5 | TRBV1 | . | . | TGCGCCAGCAGCCGGGGTAACGGGCCGGGACAGGGAGAGACCCAGTACTTC | CASSRGNGPGQGETQYF
TRBJ2-6 | TRBV28 | . | . | TGTGCCAGCAGTCCCCTCGGTTGGGGTGGGGGTTCTGGGGCCAACGTCCTGACTTTC | CASSPLGWGGGSGANVLTF
TRBJ2-3 | TRBV19 | . | . | TGTGCCAGTAAGGAGGGAATATACACAGATACGCAGTATTTT | CASKEGIYTDTQYF
TRBJ1-2 | TRBV12-5 | . | . | TGTGCTAGTGGTTTGGTAGACAACCCGGTAGACTATGGCTACACCTTC | CASGLVDNPVDYGYTF
TRBJ2-2 | TRBV28 | . | . | TGTGCCACCGCCAGGGACACCGGGGAGCTGTTTTTT | CATARDTGELFF
TRBJ1-1 | TRBV6-8 | . | . | TGTGCCAGCAGTTACTCTCAAGGGGAAGCTTTCTTT | CASSYSQGEAFF
TRBJ2-2 | TRBV19 | TRBD1 | once | TGTGCCAGTAGTATAATGGGACAGGGGACCGGGGAGCTGTTTTTT | CASSIMGQGTGELFF
TRBJ2-7 | TRBV6-8 | TRBD1 | . | TGTGCCAGCACGGAAGGGGGCGGCTCCTACGAGCAGTACTTC | CASTEGGGSYEQYF
TRBJ1-4 | TRBV7-5 | . | . | TGTGCCAGCAGCTTAGTTGGTGGGGCAACTAATGAAAAACTGTTTTTT | CASSLVGGATNEKLFF
TRBJ1-5 | TRBV11-3 | TRBD1 | . | TGTGCCAGCAGCTTAGTTCAGGGGACAGTCGCAATAAATCAGCCCCAGCATTTT | CASSLVQGTVAINQPQHF